Presented here are 28 T cell receptor beta chains from one specimen sequenced in a study of blood T cell repertoires in COVID-19. The assay was immunoSEQ multiplex PCR, and TCRdb's table has in-frame clones only and misses some. The sample has 30,000 to 45,000 clones; about nine tenths are singletons. Input material: peripheral blood. These receptors originate from a human donor in a cohort sampled during active COVID-19.

J is TRBJ2-2 and V is TRBV18; TRBD1 matches at 10 bases. The junction had 8 bases not matched to a gene; V was cut back by 3 bases and J by 7 bases. Germline V gene sequence: CDR1 KGHSH, CDR2 LQKENI. This CDR3 has 16 amino acids. The CDR3 loop reads CASSPAGTGESGELFF. Written as DNA, the CDR3 is TGTGCCAGCTCACCTGCCGGGACAGGGGAGAGCGGGGAGCTGTTTTTT.

The chain combines TRBV5-5 with TRBJ2-2; the D is unclear. The V end was cut by 1 base, the J end by 6 bases, with 7 bases between. There are 13 residues in the CDR3. The germline V gene encodes CDR1 SGHKS and CDR2 YYEKEE (reference sequence). The CDR3 nucleotides are TGTGCCAGCAGCTTGACGGTCGCCGGGGAGCTGTTTTTT. Amino acids: CASSLTVAGELFF.

CDR3 nucleotide sequence: TGCGCCAGCAGCTTGTTCAGCGCTATAGGAGACTCAACCTACGAGCAGTACTTC. Its translation is CASSLFSAIGDSTYEQYF. This chain connects TRBV5-1 to TRBJ2-7; the D is unclear. The CDR3 extends over 18 amino acids. Germline V CDR1 and CDR2: SGHRS, YFSETQ. The V and J ends lost 1 base and 2 bases respectively, with 22 bases between them.

This clone was counted once. The rearrangement joins TRBV12-3 or TRBV12-4 to TRBJ1-1, with D perhaps TRBD1 (6 bases). This CDR3 is 13 amino acids long. V gave up 5 bases and J gave up 7 bases, with 14 bases separating them. The CDR3 loop reads CASSTGQTIEAFF. The CDR3, as DNA: TGTGCCAGCAGTACCGGACAGACGATTGAAGCTTTCTTT.

The gene calls are TRBV18 and TRBJ1-2; a possible D gene is TRBD1 (5 bases). The length of the CDR3 is 15 residues. V was cut by 2 bases and J by 6 bases, with 16 bases left in between. Germline CDR1 is KGHSH and CDR2 is LQKENI. The CDR3 spells CASSPNRLRWDGYTF. Written as DNA, the CDR3 is TGTGCCAGCTCACCAAACAGGCTCAGGTGGGATGGCTACACCTTC.

The gene calls are TRBV19 and TRBJ1-2; D is perhaps TRBD1 (5 bases). Germline V lookup: CDR1 LNHDA, CDR2 SQIVND (reference sequence). This CDR3 has 13 amino acids. Trimming pared 7 bases from V and 0 bases from J, leaving 9 bases between. CDR3 nucleotides: TGTGCCAGTAATCGACAGACTAACTATGGCTACACCTTC. It specifies CASNRQTNYGYTF.

The chain employs TRBV5-1 and TRBJ1-2; D unresolved. The ends were cut back, 1 base at V and 5 bases at J, with 6 bases in the middle. Germline CDR1 is SGHRS and CDR2 is YFSETQ. This CDR3 contains 12 residues. The CDR3, as DNA: TGCGCCAGCAGCTTGTACGGGTATGGCTACACCTTC. It yields the protein CASSLYGYGYTF. Full variable domain (rest looked up from reference TRBV5-1 and TRBJ1-2): KAGVTQTPRYLIKTRGQQVTLSCSPISGHRSVSWYQQTPGQGLQFLFEYFSETQRNKGNFPGRFSGRQFSNSRSEMNVSTLELGDSALYLCASSLYGYGYTFGSGTRLTVV.

This rearrangement joins TRBV3-1 (or the pseudogene TRBV3-2) to TRBJ1-1; no reliable D call. Per germline, CDR1 LGHDT and CDR2 YNNKEL (reference sequence). The CDR3 totals 15 residues. The V and J ends lost 0 bases and 1 base respectively, with 9 bases between them. CDR3 DNA: TGTGCCAGCAGCCAAGATAATAGCCAGAACACTGAAGCTTTCTTT. It is translated as CASSQDNSQNTEAFF.

The chain carries TRBV5-1 and TRBJ1-2; TRBD1 matches 10 bases. The CDR3 is 15 residues long. V lost 5 bases, J lost 6 bases, and 10 bases stayed unmatched. Per the germline V gene, CDR1 is SGHRS and CDR2 is YFSETQ. CDR3 in amino acids: CASSLSGTGVDGYTF. The CDR3 DNA follows: TGCGCCAGCAGTCTCTCCGGGACAGGGGTCGATGGCTACACCTTC.

This chain joins TRBV7-9 and TRBJ1-1; no clear D gene. V was trimmed by 1 base and J by 7 bases, leaving 13 bases between them. The CDR3 has 14 amino acids. Per the germline V gene, CDR1 is SEHNR and CDR2 is FQNEAQ (reference sequence). In DNA, the CDR3 is TGTGCCAGCAGCTTAGGGACTGGTGAGGTTGAAGCTTTCTTT. Protein: CASSLGTGEVEAFF.

As concerns this clone: A junction boundary mismatches the germline segment, possibly from a read error. The chain employs TRBV2 and TRBJ2-5, with D tentatively TRBD2 (6 bases). The CDR3 contains 13 residues. Germline V gene lookup returns CDR1 SNHLY and CDR2 FYNNEI. The chain's CDR3 is CASRTGTSESQYF. In DNA form, the CDR3 reads TGTGCCAGCAGGACCGGGACTTCAGAGTCCCAGTACTTC.

V usage is TRBV30 and J usage is TRBJ1-5; 7 bases align to TRBD1. CDR3 length: 14 amino acids. Germline V gene sequence: CDR1 GTSNPN, CDR2 SVGIG (reference sequence). Losses at the gene ends were 2 bases for V and 3 bases for J; bases not matched to a gene: 4. The CDR3 sequence: CAWSKGAPNQPQHF. CDR3 DNA sequence: TGTGCCTGGAGTAAGGGGGCCCCCAATCAGCCCCAGCATTTT. Full variable domain (missing parts from reference TRBV30 and TRBJ1-5): SQTIHQWPATLVQPVGSPLSLECTVEGTSNPNLYWYRQAAGRGLQLLFYSVGIGQISSEVPQNLSASRPQDRQFILSSKKLLLSDSGFYLCAWSKGAPNQPQHFGDGTRLSIL.

The chain couples TRBV9 to TRBJ2-7; 7 bases line up with TRBD2. Per the germline V gene, CDR1 is SGDLS and CDR2 is YYNGEE. The CDR3 is 14 residues long. V lost 0 bases, J lost 2 bases, and 2 bases stayed unmatched. In DNA form, the CDR3 reads TGTGCCAGCAGCGTAGCTAGCGGAACCTACGAGCAGTACTTC. Encoded protein: CASSVASGTYEQYF.

The CDR3, as DNA: TGCGCCAGCAGCGCGGGACAGGTTAGGGGCGAAAAACTGTTTTTT. This encodes CASSAGQVRGEKLFF. The gene calls are TRBV5-1 and TRBJ1-4; 8 bases map to TRBD1. This CDR3 contains 15 residues. Germline lookup yields CDR1 SGHRS and CDR2 YFSETQ. Trimming cost V 4 bases and J 8 bases; bases outside gene matches: 10.

On this clone itself: Additional DNA sequences in this sample encode the identical CDR3. J is TRBJ1-3 and V is TRBV5-6; maybe TRBD1 (6 bases). The V gene's germline CDR1 is SGHDT and CDR2 YYEEEE. This CDR3 region has 15 residues. The V and J ends lost 4 bases and 4 bases respectively, with 15 bases between them. Here the CDR3 DNA reads TGTGCCAGCAGCCTGGAGGGGGTGGGCGGAAACACCATATATTTT. It translates to CASSLEGVGGNTIYF.

This clone was seen just once. This rearrangement joins TRBV15 to TRBJ2-7, with D uncertain. The V end was cut by 0 bases, the J end by 4 bases, with 13 bases between. Germline V gives CDR1 LNHNV, CDR2 YYDKDF (reference sequence). The length of the CDR3 is 15 residues. The DNA for the CDR3 is TGTGCCACCAGCAGAGAATTGAGGCTCCGATACGAGCAGTACTTC. As protein: CATSRELRLRYEQYF.

The J gene is TRBJ1-3, the V gene TRBV6-6; 7 bases are shared with TRBD1. With 5 bases clipped from V and 0 bases from J, the junction kept 10 bases outside the gene matches. Germline assignment: CDR1 MNHNY and CDR2 SVGAGI (reference sequence). The CDR3 loop spans 17 amino acids. CDR3 sequence reads: CASSRYSGGYSGNTIYF. In DNA, the CDR3 is TGTGCCAGCAGTAGATATTCAGGGGGATACTCTGGAAACACCATATATTTT.

The chain recombines TRBV30 with TRBJ1-1; D not resolved. Germline V CDR1 and CDR2: GTSNPN, SVGIG (reference sequence). The CDR3 is 13 amino acids. The DNA for the CDR3 is TGTGCTGGGCTTGGTAAAATGAACACTGAAGCTTTCTTT. It is translated as CAGLGKMNTEAFF.

The chain uses TRBV5-6 and TRBJ2-1; TRBD2 matches at 10 bases. After removal of 1 base from V and 6 bases from J, the junction contained 10 bases not matched to a gene. The CDR3 is 17 residues long. The germline V gene encodes CDR1 SGHDT and CDR2 YYEEEE. The CDR3 sequence is CASSLNPAGGSSNEQFF. CDR3 sequence (DNA): TGTGCCAGCAGCTTGAACCCAGCGGGGGGGTCTTCCAATGAGCAGTTCTTC.

The chain has TRBV14 and TRBJ1-2; 7 positions agree with TRBD1. Germline CDR1 and CDR2: SGHDN and FVKESK. J gave up 4 bases and V 2 bases, and 4 bases lay outside the gene matches. The CDR3 totals 14 residues. This chain's CDR3 is CASSQLRTGYGYTF. CDR3 DNA sequence: TGTGCCAGCAGCCAACTCCGGACAGGCTATGGCTACACCTTC.

The genes are TRBV11-2 and TRBJ2-5; 7 bases map to TRBD2. Germline lookup yields CDR1 SGHAT and CDR2 FQNNGV. This CDR3 is 15 amino acids long. J was trimmed by 5 bases and V by 3 bases; bases with no gene match: 9. This chain's CDR3 is CASSFPGAGVETQYF. CDR3 in DNA: TGTGCCAGCAGCTTCCCCGGGGCGGGGGTGGAGACCCAGTACTTC.

The V gene is TRBV25-1, the J gene TRBJ2-5; perhaps TRBD1 as D (6 bases). Germline CDR1 and CDR2: MGHDK and SYGVNS. Trimming left V 4 bases short and J 7 bases short, with 16 bases between. The CDR3 covers 14 residues. The CDR3: CASSVTGPRGTQYF. For the CDR3, the DNA is TGTGCCAGCAGTGTCACAGGGCCCCGGGGGACCCAGTACTTC.

The chain recombines TRBV9 with TRBJ1-4; weak D call: TRBD1 (5 bases). CDR1 is SGDLS and CDR2 is YYNGEE in the germline V gene. The CDR3 contains 15 residues. V lost 4 bases to trimming and J lost 8 bases, with 18 bases between them. CDR3 DNA: TGTGCCAGCAGCCTTTCCGGGCAGGGAGGCGAAAAACTGTTTTTT. Translating it yields CASSLSGQGGEKLFF.

This clone was recorded once. In nucleotides, the CDR3 is TGTGCCAGCAGCTCCACCTTGGTCTTCTGGCGGGAGTCGGAAGAGACCCAGTACTTC. Amino acids: CASSSTLVFWRESEETQYF. The chain is built from TRBV11-2 and TRBJ2-5; 7 nucleotides match TRBD2. The CDR3 runs 19 residues. V shed 4 bases, J shed 3 bases, and the junction held 20 bases outside the gene matches. Per germline, CDR1 SGHAT and CDR2 FQNNGV.

J is TRBJ2-3 and V is TRBV7-2; D not resolved. The V and J ends lost 1 base and 1 base respectively, with 6 bases between them. The CDR3 contains 14 residues. Germline values: CDR1 SGHTA, CDR2 FQGNSA. The chain's CDR3 is CASSLDQGTDTQYF. CDR3 coding DNA: TGTGCCAGCAGCTTAGACCAGGGCACAGATACGCAGTATTTT.

The V call is TRBV9, the J call TRBJ1-1; tentatively, D is TRBD1 (5 bases). Trimming took 3 bases from V and 5 from J, leaving 23 bases between them. Germline assignment: CDR1 SGDLS and CDR2 YYNGEE. CDR3 size: 17 residues. CDR3 region: CASSAVGGEGRATEAFF. As DNA, the CDR3 is TGTGCCAGCAGCGCGGTGGGAGGGGAAGGTAGAGCAACTGAAGCTTTCTTT.

This chain joins TRBV2 and TRBJ2-7; a weak D match, TRBD2 (5 bases). Trimming cost V 8 bases and J 0 bases, with 8 bases left between them. Germline V gives CDR1 SNHLY, CDR2 FYNNEI. This CDR3 is 12 amino acids long. CDR3 residues: CASGSDSYEQYF. The CDR3 DNA reads as TGTGCCAGCGGGAGCGACTCCTACGAGCAGTACTTC.

This clone was found once. The rearrangement links TRBV18 to TRBJ2-2; 7 bases are a match to TRBD2. V was clipped by 4 bases and J by 2 bases; unmatched bases: 13. Per the germline V gene, CDR1 is KGHSH and CDR2 is LQKENI. This CDR3 region has 18 residues. CDR3 amino acids: CASSLYAVRGGNTGELFF. As DNA, the CDR3 is TGTGCCAGCTCACTGTACGCTGTGCGCGGGGGAAACACCGGGGAGCTGTTTTTT.